The 26 T cell receptor beta chains below all came from one sample that was sequenced in a study of beta chain features in type 1 diabetes. Every isolated RNA sample was fully reverse transcribed, so sequencing captured expressed TCRB transcripts. The method was immunoSEQ multiplex PCR; TCRdb's version includes in-frame clones alone and lacks a portion of them. The table records 300,000 to 350,000 clones, 7.5% to 9% of them present only once. Sample: central memory CD4+ T cells from blood. These receptors originate from a woman between 18 and 29 years old in good health.

CDR3 nucleotide sequence: TGTGCCAGCAGCCCCAGGGCTAGAGGTTCGGGGGCCCAGTACTTC. It translates to CASSPRARGSGAQYF. V is TRBV7-6 and J is TRBJ2-5; tentative D call: TRBD2 (6 bases). The CDR3 spans 15 residues. V shed 5 bases and J shed 9 bases, with 22 bases lying between them. Germline V gives CDR1 SGHVS, CDR2 FNYEAQ.

The sample holds many counts of this clone. The chain carries TRBV13 and TRBJ1-1; D might be TRBD1 (5 bases). The germline V gene encodes CDR1 PRHDT and CDR2 FYEKMQ (reference sequence). The CDR3 loop spans 16 amino acids. V was clipped by 0 bases and J by 1 base, with 12 bases between them. CDR3 bases: TGTGCCAGCAGCTTAGGGGGGCCAGGAGCGAACACTGAAGCTTTCTTT. This gives the protein CASSLGGPGANTEAFF.

The chain combines TRBV28 with TRBJ2-1; possibly TRBD1 for D (6 bases). The germline gives CDR1 MDHEN, CDR2 SYDVKM. This CDR3 is built from 13 residues. V gave up 6 bases and J gave up 9 bases, with 15 bases separating them. The CDR3 bases are TGTGCCAGCAGGGTGCAGGGGAAGGGTGAGCAGTTCTTC. Its translation: CASRVQGKGEQFF.

This clone was seen more than once but under ten times. The chain employs TRBV5-6 and TRBJ2-5, with 9 bases identical to TRBD1. Germline V gene data show CDR1 as SGHDT and CDR2 as YYEEEE. Trimming at V came to 5 bases and at J to 5 bases, leaving 22 bases not matched to a gene. The CDR3 totals 19 residues. CDR3 residues: CASRRAGTGSWDRVETQYF. CDR3 nucleotide sequence: TGTGCCAGCAGAAGAGCCGGGACAGGGTCCTGGGACCGGGTGGAGACCCAGTACTTC.

V usage is TRBV10-3 and J usage is TRBJ2-2, with D perhaps TRBD2 (6 bases). The V and J ends lost 6 bases and 6 bases respectively, with 14 bases between them. The CDR3 covers 14 residues. Per germline, CDR1 ENHRY and CDR2 SYGVKD. CDR3 region: CAIRQILAAGELFF. CDR3 nucleotide sequence: TGTGCCATCAGACAAATACTAGCAGCCGGGGAGCTGTTTTTT.

The rearrangement joins TRBV4-3 to TRBJ1-1, with D uncertain. The CDR3 covers 15 residues. Trimming took 0 bases from V and 9 from J, leaving 17 bases between them. Looked up from germline, CDR1 is LGHNA and CDR2 is YSLEER. CDR3 in DNA: TGCGCCAGCAGCCAAGATTTCTATGCCGCGGGAAAAGCTTTCTTT. Protein sequence: CASSQDFYAAGKAFF.

This chain connects TRBV18 to TRBJ2-1; 7 bases are shared with TRBD2. CDR3 size: 15 residues. Per germline, CDR1 KGHSH and CDR2 LQKENI. With 2 bases clipped from V and 0 bases from J, the junction kept 1 base outside the gene matches. CDR3 in amino acids: CASSPKRGSYNEQFF. CDR3 nucleotide sequence: TGTGCCAGCTCACCAAAGCGGGGCTCCTACAATGAGCAGTTCTTC.

This clone was observed many times. The chain employs TRBV11-2 and TRBJ2-7, with D perhaps TRBD1 (6 bases). Per the germline V gene, CDR1 is SGHAT and CDR2 is FQNNGV. The CDR3 length is 13 residues. The germline V and J ends were trimmed by 5 bases and 3 bases, with 11 bases remaining between them. The CDR3: CASSIGQLYEQYF. The CDR3 region has the DNA TGTGCCAGCAGCATAGGACAGCTCTACGAGCAGTACTTC. Full variable domain (outside the CDR3, taken from reference TRBV11-2 and TRBJ2-7): EAGVAQSPRYKIIEKRQSVAFWCNPISGHATLYWYQQILGQGPKLLIQFQNNGVVDDSQLPKDRFSAERLKGVDSTLKIQPAKLEDSAVYLCASSIGQLYEQYFGPGTRLTVT.

This clone has just a few counts. This chain connects TRBV4-3 to TRBJ1-2; D is unresolved. This CDR3 contains 15 residues. The V and J ends lost 2 bases and 6 bases respectively, with 16 bases between them. Germline CDR1 reads LGHNA; CDR2 reads YSLEER. The CDR3 reads CASSQSSGSEDGYTF. The CDR3 DNA reads TGCGCCAGCAGCCAATCCTCGGGGTCGGAAGATGGCTACACCTTC.

The chain has TRBV18 and TRBJ2-7; 9 bases align to TRBD1. This CDR3 has 14 amino acids. Trimming at V came to 2 bases and at J to 6 bases, leaving 5 bases not matched to a gene. The germline V gene encodes CDR1 KGHSH and CDR2 LQKENI. CDR3 sequence (DNA): TGTGCCAGCTCACCAGGGACAGGGTTGGTCGAGCAGTACTTC. This encodes CASSPGTGLVEQYF.

The chain uses TRBV10-3 and TRBJ2-6; D unclear. V lost 4 bases, J lost 2 bases, and 0 bases lay in between. Germline V gives CDR1 ENHRY, CDR2 SYGVKD. The CDR3 loop spans 12 amino acids. The CDR3 is CAISAGANVLTF. The CDR3 DNA reads TGTGCCATCAGTGCTGGGGCCAACGTCCTGACTTTC.

In this sample, this clone turned up a few times. This chain joins TRBV6-5 and TRBJ1-5; D is ambiguous. With 6 bases removed from V and 4 bases from J, the gap between germline ends came to 10 bases. CDR3 length equals 13 residues. The germline V gene encodes CDR1 MNHEY and CDR2 SVGAGI. The chain's CDR3 is CASSQYGNQPQHF. In nucleotides, the CDR3 is TGTGCCAGCAGCCAGTACGGGAATCAGCCCCAGCATTTT.

The gene calls are TRBV18 and TRBJ2-7; D might be TRBD2 (5 bases). CDR3 size: 15 residues. Trimming took 4 bases from V and 3 from J, leaving 16 bases between them. Germline lookup yields CDR1 KGHSH and CDR2 LQKENI. The CDR3 spells CASSHPRGLGYEQYF. In DNA, the CDR3 is TGTGCCAGCTCACACCCCAGAGGGTTGGGCTACGAGCAGTACTTC.

The chain carries TRBV28 and TRBJ2-7, with 12 bases that match TRBD2. Germline CDR1 reads MDHEN; CDR2 reads SYDVKM. CDR3 size: 16 residues. V dropped 10 bases and J dropped 3; count of bases not matched to a gene: 13. The CDR3 region is CATRASGTSGLYEQYF. CDR3 sequence (DNA): TGTGCCACCAGAGCATCCGGGACTAGCGGGCTCTACGAGCAGTACTTC. The complete variable domain, with remaining parts taken from reference TRBV28 and TRBJ2-7, reads DVKVTQSSRYLVKRTGEKVFLECVQDMDHENMFWYRQDPGLGLRLIYFSYDVKMKEKGDIPEGYSVSREKKERFSLILESASTNQTSMYLCATRASGTSGLYEQYFGPGTRLTVT.

The chain carries TRBV7-6 and TRBJ2-3; maybe TRBD2 (6 bases). Germline CDR1 and CDR2: SGHVS and FNYEAQ. This CDR3 spans 15 amino acids. Trimming stripped 1 base from V and 0 bases from J, with 8 bases between. CDR3 sequence: CASSLGGTSTDTQYF. The CDR3 DNA reads TGTGCCAGCAGCTTAGGCGGGACTAGCACAGATACGCAGTATTTT.

This clone was found many times. The J gene is TRBJ2-6, the V gene TRBV7-2; either TRBD1 or TRBD2 may fit D (5 bases each). Per the germline V gene, CDR1 is SGHTA and CDR2 is FQGNSA. The CDR3 covers 17 residues. V was shortened by 5 bases and J by 0 bases, with 14 bases between the two germline ends. The CDR3 nucleotides read TGTGCCAGCAGCCCGGGGCGGCAAATCTCTGGGGCCAACGTCCTGACTTTC. As protein: CASSPGRQISGANVLTF.

This chain links TRBV28 with TRBJ2-7; D is undetermined. Germline-derived CDR1 and CDR2 are MDHEN and SYDVKM. Trimming removed 1 base at V and 3 bases at J, with 7 bases between. This CDR3 is built from 13 residues. The CDR3 nucleotides read TGTGCCAGCAGTTTATTTATCGGCTACGAGCAGTACTTC. Translated, it gives CASSLFIGYEQYF.

The chain recombines TRBV7-9 with TRBJ2-7; 7 nucleotides match TRBD1. After removal of 5 bases from V and 3 bases from J, the junction contained 16 bases not matched to a gene. The CDR3 totals 17 residues. Germline lookup yields CDR1 SEHNR and CDR2 FQNEAQ (reference sequence). The CDR3 spells CASSRSPTGQRFYEQYF. In DNA form, the CDR3 reads TGTGCCAGCAGCCGGAGCCCAACGGGACAGCGTTTCTACGAGCAGTACTTC.

The chain employs TRBV9 and TRBJ2-6, with D possibly matching TRBD1 (6 bases). The CDR3 totals 17 residues. Looked up from germline, CDR1 is SGDLS and CDR2 is YYNGEE. Trimming left V 4 bases short and J 0 bases short, with 14 bases between. DNA for the CDR3: TGTGCCAGCAGCCCTAGAGACAGGAGCTCTGGGGCCAACGTCCTGACTTTC. As protein: CASSPRDRSSGANVLTF.

The chain uses TRBV4-1 and TRBJ2-1, with D hard to call. The CDR3 is made up of 12 amino acids. In germline, CDR1 is MGHRA, CDR2 YSYEKL. V gave up 0 bases and J gave up 12 bases, with 9 bases separating them. As DNA, the CDR3 is TGCGCCAGCAGCCAAGATCGGCTGTTGCAGTTCTTC. Its protein product is CASSQDRLLQFF.

A word on this clone: A much larger clone sits a single nucleotide away, making a read error possible. Other DNA sequences in this specimen translate into the identical CDR3. The rearrangement uses TRBV15 and TRBJ2-3, with a weak D call TRBD2 (6 bases). Germline CDR1 LNHNV, CDR2 YYDKDF (reference sequence). V was pared by 6 bases and J by 2 bases, with 6 bases between. CDR3 size: 12 residues. CDR3 sequence reads: CATRRDTDTQYF. The CDR3 DNA is TGTGCCACCAGGCGGGACACAGATACGCAGTATTTT.

This clone was picked up a small number of times. The V call is TRBV6-5, the J call TRBJ2-2, with D possibly matching TRBD2 (6 bases). The germline V gene encodes CDR1 MNHEY and CDR2 SVGAGI. The CDR3 runs to 16 residues. Trimming shortened V by 0 bases and J by 6 bases, and 14 bases separated the two germline ends. CDR3 nucleotide sequence: TGTGCCAGCAGTTACTCTGCGGGGAGAGGAGCCGGGGAGCTGTTTTTT. It specifies CASSYSAGRGAGELFF.

This clone was recorded a few times. The chain carries TRBV7-2 and TRBJ2-7, with D tentatively TRBD2 (5 bases). Trimming took 3 bases from V and 0 from J, leaving 9 bases between them. This CDR3 contains 14 residues. Per germline, CDR1 SGHTA and CDR2 FQGNSA. CDR3 coding DNA: TGTGCCAGCAGCTTTAGCGCCAGCTCCTACGAGCAGTACTTC. It yields the protein CASSFSASSYEQYF. The whole variable domain, filled in from reference TRBV7-2 and TRBJ2-7, reads GAGVSQSPSNKVTEKGKDVELRCDPISGHTALYWYRQSLGQGLEFLIYFQGNSAPDKSGLPSDRFSAERTGGSVSTLTIQRTQQEDSAVYLCASSFSASSYEQYFGPGTRLTVT.

Many counts were recorded for this clone. The CDR3 DNA reads as TGTGCCAGCACCGGCCCCCCGCCAGATACGCAGTATTTT. This gives the protein CASTGPPPDTQYF. The chain combines TRBV28 with TRBJ2-3; D gene uncertain. The V end lost 7 bases, the J end lost 4 bases, and 12 bases lay between the germline ends. The CDR3 is 13 residues long. Germline lookup yields CDR1 MDHEN and CDR2 SYDVKM.

Written as DNA, the CDR3 is TGCAGTGTGGGCCAGCCCCAGCATTTT. Protein sequence: CSVGQPQHF. The chain combines TRBV20-1 with TRBJ1-5; D is unresolved. Germline CDR1 DFQATT, CDR2 SNEGSKA (reference sequence). The CDR3 extends over 9 amino acids. V lost 7 bases to trimming and J lost 7 bases, with 5 bases between them.

This clone was recorded at least ten times. V and J are TRBV7-8 and TRBJ2-2; D possibly corresponds to TRBD2 (7 bases). Germline V gene data show CDR1 as SGHVS and CDR2 as FQNEAQ. There are 16 residues in the CDR3. Trimming took 5 bases from V and 3 from J, leaving 16 bases between them. CDR3 amino acids: CASSPRGLADTGELFF. The CDR3 nucleotides read TGTGCCAGCAGCCCCAGGGGCCTAGCGGACACCGGGGAGCTGTTTTTT.